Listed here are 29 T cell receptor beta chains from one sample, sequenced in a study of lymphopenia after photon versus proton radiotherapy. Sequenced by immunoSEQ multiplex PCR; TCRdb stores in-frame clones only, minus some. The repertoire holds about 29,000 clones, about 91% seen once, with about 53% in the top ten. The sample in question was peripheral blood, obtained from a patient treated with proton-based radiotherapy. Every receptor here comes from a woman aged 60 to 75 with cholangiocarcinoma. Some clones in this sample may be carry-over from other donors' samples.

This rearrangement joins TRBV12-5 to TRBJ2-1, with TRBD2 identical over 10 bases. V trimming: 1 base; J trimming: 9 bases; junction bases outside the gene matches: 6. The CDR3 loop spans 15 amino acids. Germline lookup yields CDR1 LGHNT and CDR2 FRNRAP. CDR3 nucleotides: TGTGCTAGTGGTTTGGGTCTAGCGGGAGTATCTGAGCAGTTCTTC. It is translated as CASGLGLAGVSEQFF.

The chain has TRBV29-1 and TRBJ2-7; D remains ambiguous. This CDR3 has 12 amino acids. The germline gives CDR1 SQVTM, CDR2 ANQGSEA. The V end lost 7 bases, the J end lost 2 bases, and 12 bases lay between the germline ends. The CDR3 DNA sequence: TGCAGCGCTACCCGAGGCCCCTACGAGCAGTACTTC. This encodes CSATRGPYEQYF.

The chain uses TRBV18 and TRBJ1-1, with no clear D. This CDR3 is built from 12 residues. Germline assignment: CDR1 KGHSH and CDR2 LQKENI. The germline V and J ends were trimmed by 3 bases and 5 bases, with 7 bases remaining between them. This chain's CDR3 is CASSPQSTEAFF. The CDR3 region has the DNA TGTGCCAGCTCACCGCAGTCAACTGAAGCTTTCTTT.

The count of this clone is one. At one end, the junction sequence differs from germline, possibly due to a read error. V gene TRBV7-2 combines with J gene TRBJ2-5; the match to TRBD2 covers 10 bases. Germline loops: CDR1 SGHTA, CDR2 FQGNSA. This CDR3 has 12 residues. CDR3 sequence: CASSLGLAGVDF. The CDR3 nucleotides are TGTGCCAGCAGCTTAGGGCTAGCGGGAGTTGACTTC. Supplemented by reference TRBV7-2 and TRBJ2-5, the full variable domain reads GAGVSQSPSNKVTEKGKDVELRCDPISGHTALYWYRQSLGQGLEFLIYFQGNSAPDKSGLPSDRFSAERTGGSVSTLTIQRTQQEDSAVYLCASSLGLAGVDFGPGTRLLVL.

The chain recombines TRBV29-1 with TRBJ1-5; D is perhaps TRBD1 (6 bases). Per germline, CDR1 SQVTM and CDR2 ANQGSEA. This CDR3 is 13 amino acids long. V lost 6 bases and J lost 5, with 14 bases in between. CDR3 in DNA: TGCAGCGTGGGCCGGGCAGGGGATCAGCCCCAGCATTTT. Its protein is CSVGRAGDQPQHF. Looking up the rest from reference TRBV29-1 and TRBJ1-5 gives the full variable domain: SAVISQKPSRDICQRGTSLTIQCQVDSQVTMMFWYRQQPGQSLTLIATANQGSEATYESGFVIDKFPISRPNLTFSTLTVSNMSPEDSSIYLCSVGRAGDQPQHFGDGTRLSIL.

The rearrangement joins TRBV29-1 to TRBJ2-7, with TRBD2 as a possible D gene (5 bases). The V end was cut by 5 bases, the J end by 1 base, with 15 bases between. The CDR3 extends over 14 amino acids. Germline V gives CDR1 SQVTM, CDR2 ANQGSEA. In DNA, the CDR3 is TGCAGCGTTTTAGTGGGGTCGGGATCCTACGAGCAGTACTTC. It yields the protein CSVLVGSGSYEQYF.

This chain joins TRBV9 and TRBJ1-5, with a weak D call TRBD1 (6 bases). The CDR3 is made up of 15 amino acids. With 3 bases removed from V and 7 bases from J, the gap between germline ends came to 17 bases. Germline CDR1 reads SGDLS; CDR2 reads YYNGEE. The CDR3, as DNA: TGTGCCAGCAGCGCCGAGGGGGGGGTGGTCCAGCCCCAGCATTTT. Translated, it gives CASSAEGGVVQPQHF.

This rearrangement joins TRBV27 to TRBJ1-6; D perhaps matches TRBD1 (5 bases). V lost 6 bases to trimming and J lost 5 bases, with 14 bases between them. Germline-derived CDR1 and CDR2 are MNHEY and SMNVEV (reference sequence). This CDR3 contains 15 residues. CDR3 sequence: CASRSGGRDNSPLHF. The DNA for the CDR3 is TGTGCCAGCAGATCCGGGGGAAGAGATAATTCACCCCTCCACTTT.

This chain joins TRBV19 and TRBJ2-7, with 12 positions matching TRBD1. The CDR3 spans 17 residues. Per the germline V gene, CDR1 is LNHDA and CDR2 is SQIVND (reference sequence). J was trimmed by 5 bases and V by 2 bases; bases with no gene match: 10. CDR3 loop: CASSITPGQGARDEQYF. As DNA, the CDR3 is TGTGCCAGTAGTATAACACCGGGACAGGGGGCGCGCGACGAGCAGTACTTC.

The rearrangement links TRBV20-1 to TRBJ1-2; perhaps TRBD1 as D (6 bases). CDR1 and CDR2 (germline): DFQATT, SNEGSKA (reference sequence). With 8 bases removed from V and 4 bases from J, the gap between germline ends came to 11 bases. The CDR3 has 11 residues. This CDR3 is CSTRDTYGYTF. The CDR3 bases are TGCAGTACCCGGGACACCTATGGCTACACCTTC.

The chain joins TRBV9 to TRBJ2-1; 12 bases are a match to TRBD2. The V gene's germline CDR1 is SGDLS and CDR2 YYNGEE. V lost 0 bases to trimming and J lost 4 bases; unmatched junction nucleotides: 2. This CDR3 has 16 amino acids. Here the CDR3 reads CASSVASGREYNEQFF. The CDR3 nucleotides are TGTGCCAGCAGCGTAGCTAGCGGGAGGGAATACAATGAGCAGTTCTTC.

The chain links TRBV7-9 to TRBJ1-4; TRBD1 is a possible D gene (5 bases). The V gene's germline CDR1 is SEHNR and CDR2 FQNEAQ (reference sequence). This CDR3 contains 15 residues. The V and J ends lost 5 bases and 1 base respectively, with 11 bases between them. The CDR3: CASSPGPLTNEKLFF. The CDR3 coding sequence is TGTGCCAGCAGCCCGGGGCCTTTAACTAATGAAAAACTGTTTTTT.

CDR3 sequence reads: CASSLTGTPSYGYTF. The CDR3 region has the DNA TGCGCCAGCAGCTTAACCGGGACACCGAGTTATGGCTACACCTTC. The chain recombines TRBV5-1 with TRBJ1-2; perhaps TRBD1 as D (6 bases). The V gene's germline CDR1 is SGHRS and CDR2 YFSETQ. The V and J ends lost 2 bases and 5 bases respectively, with 16 bases between them. CDR3 length: 15 residues.

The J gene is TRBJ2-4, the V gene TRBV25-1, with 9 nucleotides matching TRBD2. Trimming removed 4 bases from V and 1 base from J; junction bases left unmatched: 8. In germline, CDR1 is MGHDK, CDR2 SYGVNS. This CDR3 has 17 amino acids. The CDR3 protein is CASSATSGWGAKNIQYF. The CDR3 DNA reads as TGTGCCAGCAGTGCAACTAGCGGGTGGGGGGCCAAAAACATTCAGTACTTC.

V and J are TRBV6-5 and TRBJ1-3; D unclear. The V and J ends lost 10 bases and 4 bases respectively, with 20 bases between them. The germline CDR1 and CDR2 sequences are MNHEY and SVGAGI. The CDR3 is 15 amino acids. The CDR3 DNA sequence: TGTGCCACCCGAAGACAATCTCTTGGGGGAAACACCATATATTTT. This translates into CATRRQSLGGNTIYF.

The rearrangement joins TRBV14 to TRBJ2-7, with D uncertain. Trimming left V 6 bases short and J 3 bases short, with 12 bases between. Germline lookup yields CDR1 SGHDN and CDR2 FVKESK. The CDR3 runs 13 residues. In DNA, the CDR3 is TGTGCCAGCAGTGTAACATTACACTACGAGCAGTACTTC. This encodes CASSVTLHYEQYF.

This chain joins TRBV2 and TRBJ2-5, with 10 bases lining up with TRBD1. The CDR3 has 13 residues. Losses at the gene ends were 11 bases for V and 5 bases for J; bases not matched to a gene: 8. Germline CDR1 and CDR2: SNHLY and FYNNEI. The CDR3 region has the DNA TGTGCCGGAAGACAGGGGGCCGGGGAGACCCAGTACTTC. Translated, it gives CAGRQGAGETQYF.

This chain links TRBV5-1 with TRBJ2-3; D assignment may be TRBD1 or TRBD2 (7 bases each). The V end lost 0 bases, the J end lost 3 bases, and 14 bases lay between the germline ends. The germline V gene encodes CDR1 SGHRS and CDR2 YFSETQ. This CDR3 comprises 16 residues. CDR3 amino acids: CASSLERDSITDTQYF. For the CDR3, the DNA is TGCGCCAGCAGCTTGGAGCGGGACAGTATTACAGATACGCAGTATTTT.

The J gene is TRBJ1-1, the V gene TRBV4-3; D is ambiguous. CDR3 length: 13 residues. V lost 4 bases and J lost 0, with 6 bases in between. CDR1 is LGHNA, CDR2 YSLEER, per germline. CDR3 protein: CASSPLMNTEAFF. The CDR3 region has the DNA TGCGCCAGCAGCCCCCTCATGAACACTGAAGCTTTCTTT.

CDR3 loop: CASSDGVTQETQYF. The CDR3 DNA is TGTGCCAGCAGCGACGGGGTAACACAAGAGACCCAGTACTTC. The chain combines TRBV2 with TRBJ2-5; tentative D call: TRBD2 (5 bases). The CDR3 is 14 residues long. Trimming shortened V by 6 bases and J by 2 bases, and 13 bases separated the two germline ends. Germline loops: CDR1 SNHLY, CDR2 FYNNEI.

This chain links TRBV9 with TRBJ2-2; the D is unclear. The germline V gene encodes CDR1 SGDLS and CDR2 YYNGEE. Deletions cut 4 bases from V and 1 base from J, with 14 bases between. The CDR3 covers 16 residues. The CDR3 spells CASSLSSPENTGELFF. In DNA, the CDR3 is TGTGCCAGCAGCCTATCCAGCCCAGAGAACACCGGGGAGCTGTTTTTT.

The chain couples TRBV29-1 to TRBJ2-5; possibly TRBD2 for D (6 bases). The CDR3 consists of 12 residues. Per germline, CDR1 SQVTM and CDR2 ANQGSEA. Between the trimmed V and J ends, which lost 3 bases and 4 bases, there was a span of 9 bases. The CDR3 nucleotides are TGCAGCGTTGAGGAGGGAACAGAGACCCAGTACTTC. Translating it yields CSVEEGTETQYF.

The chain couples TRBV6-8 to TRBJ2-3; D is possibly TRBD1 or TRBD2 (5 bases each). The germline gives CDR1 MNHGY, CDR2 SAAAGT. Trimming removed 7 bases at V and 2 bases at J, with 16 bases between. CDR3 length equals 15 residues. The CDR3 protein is CASKSRGDLTDTQYF. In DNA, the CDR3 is TGTGCCAGCAAATCAAGAGGGGACCTCACAGATACGCAGTATTTT.

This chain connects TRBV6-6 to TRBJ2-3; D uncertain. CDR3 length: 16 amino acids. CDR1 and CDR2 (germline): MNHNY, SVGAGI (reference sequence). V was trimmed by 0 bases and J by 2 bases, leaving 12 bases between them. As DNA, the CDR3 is TGTGCCAGCAGTTACTCGAAAGATCACCCCACAGATACGCAGTATTTT. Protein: CASSYSKDHPTDTQYF.

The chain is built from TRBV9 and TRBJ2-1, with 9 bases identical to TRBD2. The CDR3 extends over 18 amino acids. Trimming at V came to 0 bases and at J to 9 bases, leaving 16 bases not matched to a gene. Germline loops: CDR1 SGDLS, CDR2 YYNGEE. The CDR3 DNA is TGTGCCAGCAGCGTAGTCGGTAGCGGGGGCCCCGGCAATAGTGAGCAGTTCTTC. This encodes CASSVVGSGGPGNSEQFF.

The CDR3 nucleotides read TGCGCCAGCAGCCGGATGGGGACTAGCGCGACCTACGAGCAGTACTTC. It specifies CASSRMGTSATYEQYF. The chain is built from TRBV5-1 and TRBJ2-7; 10 bases align to TRBD2. The J segment lost 2 bases and the V segment lost 4 bases, leaving 9 bases of the junction unmatched. The germline V gene encodes CDR1 SGHRS and CDR2 YFSETQ. The CDR3 consists of 16 residues.

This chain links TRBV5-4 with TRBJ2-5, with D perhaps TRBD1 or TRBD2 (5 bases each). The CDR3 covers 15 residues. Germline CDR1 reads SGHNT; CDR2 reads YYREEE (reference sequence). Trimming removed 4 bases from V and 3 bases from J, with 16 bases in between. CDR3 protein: CASSLAGTAKETQYF. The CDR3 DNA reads TGTGCCAGCAGCCTAGCCGGGACGGCAAAAGAGACCCAGTACTTC. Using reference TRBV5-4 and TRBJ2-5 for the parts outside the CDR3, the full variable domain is ETGVTQSPTHLIKTRGQQVTLRCSSQSGHNTVSWYQQALGQGPQFIFQYYREEENGRGNFPPRFSGLQFPNYSSELNVNALELDDSALYLCASSLAGTAKETQYFGPGTRLLVL.

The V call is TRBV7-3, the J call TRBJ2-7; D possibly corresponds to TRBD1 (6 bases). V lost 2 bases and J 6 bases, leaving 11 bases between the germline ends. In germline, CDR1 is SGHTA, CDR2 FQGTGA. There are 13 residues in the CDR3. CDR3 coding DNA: TGTGCCAGCAGCTTAGCCCGAGGGGGCGAGCAGTACTTC. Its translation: CASSLARGGEQYF.

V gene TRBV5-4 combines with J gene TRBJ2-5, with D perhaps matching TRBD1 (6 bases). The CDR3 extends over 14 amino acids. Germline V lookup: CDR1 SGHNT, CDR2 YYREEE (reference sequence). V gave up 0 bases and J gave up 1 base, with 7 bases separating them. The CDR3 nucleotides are TGTGCCAGCAGCTTGGCCAGGGGCCAAGAGACCCAGTACTTC. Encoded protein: CASSLARGQETQYF. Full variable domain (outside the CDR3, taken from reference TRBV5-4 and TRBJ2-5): ETGVTQSPTHLIKTRGQQVTLRCSSQSGHNTVSWYQQALGQGPQFIFQYYREEENGRGNFPPRFSGLQFPNYSSELNVNALELDDSALYLCASSLARGQETQYFGPGTRLLVL.